The next 28 T cell receptor beta chains were all read from a single sample in a study of T cells in Graves' hyperthyroidism and ophthalmopathy. Researchers took RNA transcripts and amplified the TCR beta CDR3 regions from them. First-round RT-PCR of the TCR CDR3 relied on the HTBI primer set. Using its own MiXCR run on the multiplex PCR reads, TCRdb lists one record per CDR3 protein. The sample comprises around 760,000 distinct CDR3 sequences, approximately 36% of which are singletons, and 30% to 40% rests with the top ten. Sample: blood. The receptors were gathered from a woman aged 40 to 50 with Graves' hyperthyroidism.

The sample holds many counts of this clonotype. The chain links TRBV7-9 to TRBJ2-5; D remains unclear. Germline V lookup: CDR1 SEHNR, CDR2 FQNEAQ (reference sequence). The germline V and J ends were trimmed by 3 bases and 5 bases, with 1 base remaining between them. This CDR3 comprises 10 residues. The CDR3 DNA reads TGTGCCAGCAGCTTGGAGACCCAGTACTTC. This sequence encodes CASSLETQYF. The full variable domain, rest sourced from reference TRBV7-9 and TRBJ2-5, is DTGVSQNPRHKITKRGQNVTFRCDPISEHNRLYWYRQTLGQGPEFLTYFQNEAQLEKSRLLSDRFSAERPKGSFSTLEIQRTEQGDSAMYLCASSLETQYFGPGTRLLVL.

On this clonotype itself: Germline is not matched at one junction end, which may reflect a read error. The chain uses TRBV2 and TRBJ2-7; tentatively, D is TRBD1 (5 bases). The CDR3 runs to 12 residues. Germline-derived CDR1 and CDR2 are SNHLY and FYNNEI. The CDR3 loop is CASSVDSYERYF. In DNA, the CDR3 is TGTGCCAGCAGTGTCGACAGCTACGAGCGGTACTTC.

The rearrangement joins TRBV20-1 to TRBJ2-5; D gene unclear. The assigned J gene may be wrong: the sequence end matches TRBJ2-1 better. The germline gives CDR1 DFQATT, CDR2 SNEGSKA (reference sequence). The CDR3 has 12 amino acids. The DNA for the CDR3 is TGCAGTGCTAGTCGGGCGGAGCATGGGCAGTTCTTC. It translates to CSASRAEHGQFF.

V and J are TRBV6-6 and TRBJ1-1; weak D call: TRBD1 (5 bases). Germline V gene data show CDR1 as MNHNY and CDR2 as SVGAGI (reference sequence). With 8 bases removed from V and 3 bases from J, the gap between germline ends came to 16 bases. This CDR3 has 14 residues. In nucleotides, the CDR3 is TGTGCCAGCGGAAGGAGGGGCCGGGACACTGAAGCTTTCTTT. Protein product: CASGRRGRDTEAFF.

This clonotype was seen only a few times. The V gene is TRBV12-5, the J gene TRBJ1-4; TRBD1 might be the D (5 bases). In germline, CDR1 is LGHNT, CDR2 FRNRAP. This CDR3 spans 16 amino acids. The V end was cut by 0 bases, the J end by 5 bases, with 13 bases between. CDR3 protein: CASGLVRGQRNEKLFF. CDR3 nucleotide sequence: TGTGCTAGTGGTTTGGTACGGGGCCAACGAAATGAAAAACTGTTTTTT.

The rearrangement joins TRBV7-3 to TRBJ2-5; 13 nucleotides agree with TRBD2. The CDR3 is 14 residues long. Germline V gene sequence: CDR1 SGHTA, CDR2 FQGTGA. CDR3 protein: CARGLAGAEETQYF. The DNA of the CDR3 is TGTGCTAGAGGACTAGCGGGAGCCGAAGAGACCCAGTACTTC.

The chain combines TRBV5-1 with TRBJ1-4; D is unresolved. Per the germline V gene, CDR1 is SGHRS and CDR2 is YFSETQ. Trimming shortened V by 4 bases and J by 3 bases, and 22 bases separated the two germline ends. CDR3 length: 18 amino acids. For the CDR3, the DNA is TGCGCCAGCAGCCCTGGAGTGTCCGTCGGCTTCCCTAATGAAAAACTGTTTTTT. Translated: CASSPGVSVGFPNEKLFF.

This clonotype was found many times. The chain carries TRBV7-2 and TRBJ2-7, with D possibly being TRBD2 (5 bases). The CDR3 loop spans 15 amino acids. Per germline, CDR1 SGHTA and CDR2 FQGNSA. V lost 5 bases, J lost 5 bases, and 19 bases lay in between. CDR3 coding DNA: TGTGCCAGCAGCCCCCGGATCGGGATCGGGAACGAGCAGTACTTC. This encodes CASSPRIGIGNEQYF.

The table lists this clonotype with a few counts. The genes are TRBV6-2 or TRBV6-3 and TRBJ2-7; the D is unclear. This CDR3 is 12 amino acids long. Germline CDR1 reads MNHEY; CDR2 reads SVGEGT. Trimming took 4 bases from V and 6 from J, leaving 10 bases between them. This CDR3 reads CASSSPTAEQYF. The CDR3 DNA sequence: TGTGCCAGCAGTTCCCCCACGGCCGAGCAGTACTTC.

This clonotype was observed a handful of times. CDR3 DNA: TGCAGTGCTAGAGTGGGGGGGATTGGAGGGGACTATGGCTACACCTTC. It is translated as CSARVGGIGGDYGYTF. This chain links TRBV20-1 with TRBJ1-2; D may be TRBD1 (5 bases). The germline gives CDR1 DFQATT, CDR2 SNEGSKA (reference sequence). V lost 1 base and J lost 3, with 18 bases in between. The CDR3 length is 16 residues.

This clonotype has a handful of counts. The chain couples TRBV5-1 to TRBJ2-6, with D hard to call. CDR1 SGHRS and CDR2 YFSETQ come from the germline V gene. V gave up 1 base and J gave up 0 bases, with 11 bases separating them. CDR3 length: 17 residues. The CDR3 spells CASSLNSLISGANVLTF. The CDR3 DNA reads TGCGCCAGCAGCTTGAACAGCTTGATCTCTGGGGCCAACGTCCTGACTTTC.

The J gene is TRBJ2-5, the V gene TRBV7-9, with 7 bases matching TRBD1. From germline, CDR1 is SEHNR and CDR2 FQNEAQ (reference sequence). The CDR3 spans 16 residues. The ends lost 7 bases at V and 2 bases at J; junction bases unmatched: 13. The DNA of the CDR3 is TGTGCCAGCAACCTCGGACAGGCACCAATTCAAGAGACCCAGTACTTC. Translating gives CASNLGQAPIQETQYF.

The chain employs TRBV6-2 or TRBV6-3 and TRBJ2-7, with D possibly called TRBD1 or TRBD2 (5 bases each). Germline V gene lookup returns CDR1 MNHEY and CDR2 SVGEGT. The CDR3 has 12 amino acids. V lost 8 bases to trimming and J lost 0 bases, with 8 bases between them. DNA for the CDR3: TGTGCCAGCGTGGGGGACTCCTACGAGCAGTACTTC. Amino acid sequence: CASVGDSYEQYF.

This rearrangement joins TRBV13 to TRBJ1-5, with D possibly matching TRBD1 (6 bases). V was cut by 8 bases and J by 1 base, with 9 bases left in between. The CDR3 loop spans 13 amino acids. The V gene's germline CDR1 is PRHDT and CDR2 FYEKMQ (reference sequence). The CDR3 nucleotides are TGTGCCAGCGGCGGGACAAGCAATCAGCCCCAGCATTTT. Translated: CASGGTSNQPQHF. Combining the CDR3 with reference TRBV13 and TRBJ1-5 gives the whole variable domain AAGVIQSPRHLIKEKRETATLKCYPIPRHDTVYWYQQGPGQDPQFLISFYEKMQSDKGSIPDRFSAQQFSDYHSELNMSSLELGDSALYFCASGGTSNQPQHFGDGTRLSIL.

This clonotype was seen at least ten times. This sequence joins TRBV7-9 and TRBJ1-2; D possibly corresponds to TRBD1 (5 bases). Germline CDR1 SEHNR, CDR2 FQNEAQ (reference sequence). Trimming removed 3 bases at V and 6 bases at J, with 11 bases between. The CDR3 sequence is 13 residues long. In DNA, the CDR3 is TGTGCCAGCAGCTTGTGGGGGAGTGATGGCTACACCTTC. This sequence encodes CASSLWGSDGYTF. Using reference TRBV7-9 and TRBJ1-2 for the parts outside the CDR3, the full variable domain is DTGVSQNPRHKITKRGQNVTFRCDPISEHNRLYWYRQTLGQGPEFLTYFQNEAQLEKSRLLSDRFSAERPKGSFSTLEIQRTEQGDSAMYLCASSLWGSDGYTFGSGTRLTVV.

The V gene is TRBV11-2, the J gene TRBJ1-2; 7 bases agree with TRBD1. This CDR3 has 17 amino acids. The germline V gene encodes CDR1 SGHAT and CDR2 FQNNGV. J gave up 7 bases and V 5 bases, and 19 bases lay outside the gene matches. The CDR3 reads CASSPDSAAGGITGYTF. In DNA, the CDR3 is TGTGCCAGCAGCCCAGATTCTGCCGCAGGGGGAATTACTGGCTACACCTTC.

The chain joins TRBV10-3 to TRBJ1-3; D perhaps matches TRBD1 (5 bases). The CDR3 extends over 16 amino acids. CDR1 is ENHRY and CDR2 is SYGVKD in the germline V gene. V dropped 3 bases and J dropped 0 bases, with 12 bases sitting between them. CDR3 residues: CAISESLTVSGNTIYF. CDR3 nucleotide sequence: TGTGCCATCAGTGAATCTCTGACAGTCTCTGGAAACACCATATATTTT.

The chain joins TRBV29-1 to TRBJ1-2; D unclear. The CDR3 sequence is 11 residues long. The V end lost 3 bases, the J end lost 12 bases, and 14 bases lay between the germline ends. Germline V gene lookup returns CDR1 SQVTM and CDR2 ANQGSEA. The CDR3 here is CSVDDTSDDTF. CDR3 DNA: TGCAGCGTTGACGACACCTCCGATGACACCTTC. Full variable domain (outside the CDR3, taken from reference TRBV29-1 and TRBJ1-2): SAVISQKPSRDICQRGTSLTIQCQVDSQVTMMFWYRQQPGQSLTLIATANQGSEATYESGFVIDKFPISRPNLTFSTLTVSNMSPEDSSIYLCSVDDTSDDTFGSGTRLTVV.

This clonotype was detected ten times or more. The V gene is TRBV12-3 or TRBV12-4, the J gene TRBJ2-7; D ambiguous. V lost 5 bases, J lost 4 bases, and 6 bases lay in between. The length of the CDR3 is 11 residues. The CDR3 region has the DNA TGTGCCAGCAGTCCAGGTTACGAGCAGTACTTC. This gives the protein CASSPGYEQYF.

Only a few counts were recorded for this clonotype. J is TRBJ1-2 and V is TRBV19; 7 nucleotides align to TRBD1. Trimming removed 5 bases from V and 3 bases from J; junction bases left unmatched: 9. The CDR3 length is 15 residues. Germline values: CDR1 LNHDA, CDR2 SQIVND (reference sequence). The CDR3 here is CASSPEPGQHYGYTF. The CDR3 nucleotides read TGTGCCAGTAGTCCGGAACCGGGACAGCACTATGGCTACACCTTC.

This clonotype showed up just once. The chain couples TRBV5-1 to TRBJ2-3; D might be TRBD2 (6 bases). The V gene lost 7 bases and the J gene lost 6 bases, with 18 bases spanning the gap. The CDR3 totals 14 residues. CDR1 and CDR2 (germline): SGHRS, YFSETQ. Written as DNA, the CDR3 is TGCGCCAGCTCCTGGACTAACTCGCCGGATACGCAGTATTTT. Translating gives CASSWTNSPDTQYF.

J is TRBJ1-2 and V is TRBV7-9; D is undetermined. The CDR3 is made up of 14 amino acids. From germline, CDR1 is SEHNR and CDR2 FQNEAQ (reference sequence). V was pared by 3 bases and J by 1 base, with 9 bases between. CDR3 amino acids: CASSLGNFNYGYTF. DNA of the CDR3: TGTGCCAGCAGCTTGGGGAATTTTAACTATGGCTACACCTTC.

The chain links TRBV7-2 to TRBJ2-3; 7 positions match TRBD2. Germline trimming cut 5 bases from V and 0 bases from J; bases unmatched to any gene: 8. The CDR3 is made up of 16 amino acids. CDR1 is SGHTA and CDR2 is FQGNSA in the germline V gene. CDR3 coding DNA: TGTGCCAGCAGCCGGGCGGGAGCGGGGAGCACAGATACGCAGTATTTT. Amino acid sequence: CASSRAGAGSTDTQYF.

This clonotype was recorded at least ten times. The CDR3 region is CASSLRDRVLRGYTF. The DNA of the CDR3 is TGTGCCAGTAGTTTGCGGGACAGGGTTTTGAGGGGCTACACCTTC. The gene calls are TRBV19 and TRBJ1-2; TRBD1 aligns across 9 bases. Germline trimming cut 5 bases from V and 8 bases from J; bases unmatched to any gene: 12. The CDR3 is made up of 15 amino acids. Germline loops: CDR1 LNHDA, CDR2 SQIVND (reference sequence).

The sample holds a few counts of this clonotype. The chain uses TRBV12-3 or TRBV12-4 and TRBJ1-1, with D uncertain. This CDR3 has 14 amino acids. Trimming took 5 bases from V and 8 from J, leaving 18 bases between them. The CDR3 region has the DNA TGTGCCAGCAGTGCCTCGGTTTTCGTGGCGGAAGCTTTCTTT. It codes for CASSASVFVAEAFF.

The chain couples TRBV7-3 to TRBJ1-6, with 9 bases identical to TRBD1. The junction had 5 bases not matched to a gene; V was cut back by 4 bases and J by 10 bases. CDR3 length: 14 residues. CDR1 is SGHTA and CDR2 is FQGTGA in the germline V gene. The CDR3 sequence: CASSSFGTGSPLHF. The CDR3 DNA is TGTGCCAGCAGCTCCTTCGGGACAGGGTCACCCCTCCACTTT.

V gene TRBV6-6 combines with J gene TRBJ1-1, with 8 bases identical to TRBD1. J was trimmed by 9 bases and V by 2 bases; bases with no gene match: 20. The germline V gene encodes CDR1 MNHNY and CDR2 SVGAGI (reference sequence). This CDR3 contains 18 residues. DNA of the CDR3: TGTGCCAGCAGTTACAGGATGGGGGTGACAGGGGCCGGAGCCAAAGCTTTCTTT. Protein product: CASSYRMGVTGAGAKAFF.

This clonotype was seen ten or more times. J is TRBJ1-1 and V is TRBV20-1; D remains ambiguous. V was cut by 1 base and J by 2 bases, with 8 bases left in between. Germline V CDR1 and CDR2: DFQATT, SNEGSKA (reference sequence). The CDR3 sequence is 13 residues long. CDR3 nucleotide sequence: TGCAGTGCTAGAGCCGACGGAAACACTGAAGCTTTCTTT. Protein sequence: CSARADGNTEAFF.